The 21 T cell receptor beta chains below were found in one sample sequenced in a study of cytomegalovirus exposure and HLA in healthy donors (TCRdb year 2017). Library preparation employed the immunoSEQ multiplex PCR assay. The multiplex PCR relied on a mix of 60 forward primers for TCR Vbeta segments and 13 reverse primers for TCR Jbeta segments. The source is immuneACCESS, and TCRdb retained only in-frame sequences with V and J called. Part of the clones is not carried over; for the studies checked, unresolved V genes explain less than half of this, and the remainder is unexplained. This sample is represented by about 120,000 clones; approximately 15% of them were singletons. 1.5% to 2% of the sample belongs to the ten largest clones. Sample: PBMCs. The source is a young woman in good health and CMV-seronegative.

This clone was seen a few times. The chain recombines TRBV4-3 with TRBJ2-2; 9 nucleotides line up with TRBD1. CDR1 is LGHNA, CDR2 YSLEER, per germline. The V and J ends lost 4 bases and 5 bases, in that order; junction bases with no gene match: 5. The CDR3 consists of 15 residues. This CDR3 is CASSPGTGRTGELFF. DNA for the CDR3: TGCGCCAGCAGCCCCGGGACAGGGAGGACCGGGGAGCTGTTTTTT.

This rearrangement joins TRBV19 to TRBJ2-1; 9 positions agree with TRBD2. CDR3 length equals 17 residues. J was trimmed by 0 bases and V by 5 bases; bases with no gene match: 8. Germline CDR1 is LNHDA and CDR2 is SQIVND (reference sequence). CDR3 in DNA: TGTGCCAGTAGTCCCAGTAGCGGGAGTCTCTCCTACAATGAGCAGTTCTTC. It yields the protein CASSPSSGSLSYNEQFF.

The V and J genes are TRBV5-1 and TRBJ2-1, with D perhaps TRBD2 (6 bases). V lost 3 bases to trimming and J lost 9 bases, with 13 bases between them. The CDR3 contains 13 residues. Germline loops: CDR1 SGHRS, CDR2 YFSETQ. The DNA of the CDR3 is TGCGCCAGCAGCTGGCGGGGTGGTCCTGAGCAGTTCTTC. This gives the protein CASSWRGGPEQFF. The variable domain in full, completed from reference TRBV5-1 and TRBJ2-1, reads KAGVTQTPRYLIKTRGQQVTLSCSPISGHRSVSWYQQTPGQGLQFLFEYFSETQRNKGNFPGRFSGRQFSNSRSEMNVSTLELGDSALYLCASSWRGGPEQFFGPGTRLTVL.

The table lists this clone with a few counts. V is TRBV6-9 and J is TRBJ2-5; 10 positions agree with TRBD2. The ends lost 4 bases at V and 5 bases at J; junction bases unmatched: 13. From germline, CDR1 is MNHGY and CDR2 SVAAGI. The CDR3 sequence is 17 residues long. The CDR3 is CASSFPERGGLGETQYF. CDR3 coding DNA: TGTGCCAGCAGTTTTCCGGAGCGGGGGGGCCTCGGGGAGACCCAGTACTTC.

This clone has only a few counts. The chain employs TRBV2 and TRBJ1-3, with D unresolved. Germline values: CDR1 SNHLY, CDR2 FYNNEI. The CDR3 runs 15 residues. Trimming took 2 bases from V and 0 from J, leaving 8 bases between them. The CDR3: CASSERATSGNTIYF. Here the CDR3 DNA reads TGTGCCAGCAGTGAAAGAGCTACCTCTGGAAACACCATATATTTT. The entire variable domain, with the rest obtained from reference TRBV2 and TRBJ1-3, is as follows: EPEVTQTPSHQVTQMGQEVILRCVPISNHLYFYWYRQILGQKVEFLVSFYNNEISEKSEIFDDQFSVERPDGSNFTLKIRSTKLEDSAMYFCASSERATSGNTIYFGEGSWLTVV.

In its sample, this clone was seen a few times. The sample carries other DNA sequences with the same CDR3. The CDR3 nucleotides are TGCGCCAGCAGCCAGACAGTGAACACTGAAGCTTTCTTT. This codes for CASSQTVNTEAFF. The chain joins TRBV5-1 to TRBJ1-1; D is possibly TRBD1 (5 bases). Between the trimmed V and J ends, which lost 4 bases and 0 bases, there was a span of 7 bases. Germline V gene lookup returns CDR1 SGHRS and CDR2 YFSETQ. This CDR3 spans 13 amino acids.

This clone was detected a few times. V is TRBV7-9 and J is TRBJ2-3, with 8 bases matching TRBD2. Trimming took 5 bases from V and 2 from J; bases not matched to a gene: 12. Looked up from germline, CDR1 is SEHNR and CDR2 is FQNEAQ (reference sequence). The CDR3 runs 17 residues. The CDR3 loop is CASSITGTRFSTDTQYF. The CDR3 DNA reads TGTGCCAGCAGCATAACCGGGACTAGATTTTCCACAGATACGCAGTATTTT.

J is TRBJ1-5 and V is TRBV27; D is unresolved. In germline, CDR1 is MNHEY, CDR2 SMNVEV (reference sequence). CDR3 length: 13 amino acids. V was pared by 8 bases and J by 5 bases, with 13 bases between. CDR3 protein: CASPDIMDQPQHF. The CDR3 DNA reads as TGTGCCAGCCCTGACATAATGGATCAGCCCCAGCATTTT.

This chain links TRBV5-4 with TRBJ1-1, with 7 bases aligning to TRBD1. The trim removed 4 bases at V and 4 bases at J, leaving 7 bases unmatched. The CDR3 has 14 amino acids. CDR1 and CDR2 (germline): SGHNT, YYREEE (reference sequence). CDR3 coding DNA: TGTGCCAGCAGCGTCCCAGGGGGATCCACTGAAGCTTTCTTT. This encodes CASSVPGGSTEAFF.

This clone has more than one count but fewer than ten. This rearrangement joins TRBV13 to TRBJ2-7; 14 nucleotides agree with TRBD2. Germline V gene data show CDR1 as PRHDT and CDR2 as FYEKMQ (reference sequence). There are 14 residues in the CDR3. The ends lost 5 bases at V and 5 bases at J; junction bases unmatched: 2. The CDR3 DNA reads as TGTGCCAGCAGCGGGACTAGCGGGAGTCACGAGCAGTACTTC. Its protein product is CASSGTSGSHEQYF.

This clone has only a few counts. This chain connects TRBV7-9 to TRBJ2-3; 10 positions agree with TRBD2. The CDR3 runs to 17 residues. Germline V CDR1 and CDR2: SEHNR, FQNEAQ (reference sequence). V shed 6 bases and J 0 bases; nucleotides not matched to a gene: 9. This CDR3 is CASSLRSGGLSTDTQYF. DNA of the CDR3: TGTGCCAGCAGTCTTCGTAGCGGGGGGTTGAGCACAGATACGCAGTATTTT.

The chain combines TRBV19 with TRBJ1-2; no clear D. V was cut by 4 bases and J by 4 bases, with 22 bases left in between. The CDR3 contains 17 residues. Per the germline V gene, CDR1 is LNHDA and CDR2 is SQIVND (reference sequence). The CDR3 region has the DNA TGTGCCAGTAGTAGCGACGGTCAGGTTACTGGTCGCTATGGCTACACCTTC. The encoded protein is CASSSDGQVTGRYGYTF.

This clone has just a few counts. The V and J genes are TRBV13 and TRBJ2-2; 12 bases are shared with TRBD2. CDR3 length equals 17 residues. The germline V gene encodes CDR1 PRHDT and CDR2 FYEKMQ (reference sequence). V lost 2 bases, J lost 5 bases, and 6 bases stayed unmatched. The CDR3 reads CASSLSLAGGPTGELFF. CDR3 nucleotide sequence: TGTGCCAGCAGCTTATCTCTAGCGGGGGGGCCGACCGGGGAGCTGTTTTTT. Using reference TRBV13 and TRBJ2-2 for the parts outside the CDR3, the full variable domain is AAGVIQSPRHLIKEKRETATLKCYPIPRHDTVYWYQQGPGQDPQFLISFYEKMQSDKGSIPDRFSAQQFSDYHSELNMSSLELGDSALYFCASSLSLAGGPTGELFFGEGSRLTVL.

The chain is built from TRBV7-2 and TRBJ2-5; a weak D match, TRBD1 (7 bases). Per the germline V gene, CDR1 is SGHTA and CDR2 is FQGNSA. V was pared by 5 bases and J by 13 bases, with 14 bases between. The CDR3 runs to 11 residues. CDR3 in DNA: TGTGCCAGCAGCCCTGACAGGGACTTGTACTTC. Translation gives CASSPDRDLYF.

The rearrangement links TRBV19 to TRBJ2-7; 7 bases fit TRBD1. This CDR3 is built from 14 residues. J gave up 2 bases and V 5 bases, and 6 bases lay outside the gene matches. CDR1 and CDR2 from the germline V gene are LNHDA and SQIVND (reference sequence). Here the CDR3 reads CASSARDRTYEQYF. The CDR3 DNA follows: TGTGCCAGTAGTGCCCGGGACAGAACCTACGAGCAGTACTTC.

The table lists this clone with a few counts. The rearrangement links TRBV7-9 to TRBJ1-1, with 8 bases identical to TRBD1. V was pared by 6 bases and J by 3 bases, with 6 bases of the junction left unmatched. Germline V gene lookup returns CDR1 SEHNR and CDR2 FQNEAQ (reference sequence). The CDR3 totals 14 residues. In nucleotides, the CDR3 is TGTGCCAGCAGTAAGGACAGGGCTGACACTGAAGCTTTCTTT. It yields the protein CASSKDRADTEAFF.

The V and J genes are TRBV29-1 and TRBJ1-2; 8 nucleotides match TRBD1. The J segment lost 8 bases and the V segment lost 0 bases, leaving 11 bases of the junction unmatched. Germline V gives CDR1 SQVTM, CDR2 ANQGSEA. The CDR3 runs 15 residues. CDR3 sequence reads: CSVEDAVFTGGGYTF. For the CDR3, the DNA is TGCAGCGTTGAAGACGCCGTATTCACAGGGGGAGGCTACACCTTC.

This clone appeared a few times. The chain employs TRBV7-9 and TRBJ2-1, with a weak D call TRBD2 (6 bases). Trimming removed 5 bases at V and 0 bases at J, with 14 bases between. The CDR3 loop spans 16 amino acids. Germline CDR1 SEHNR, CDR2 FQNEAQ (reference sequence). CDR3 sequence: CASSPLGGSSYNEQFF. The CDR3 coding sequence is TGTGCCAGCAGCCCCCTTGGGGGGAGCTCCTACAATGAGCAGTTCTTC. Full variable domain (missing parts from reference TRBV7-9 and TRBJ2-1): DTGVSQNPRHKITKRGQNVTFRCDPISEHNRLYWYRQTLGQGPEFLTYFQNEAQLEKSRLLSDRFSAERPKGSFSTLEIQRTEQGDSAMYLCASSPLGGSSYNEQFFGPGTRLTVL.

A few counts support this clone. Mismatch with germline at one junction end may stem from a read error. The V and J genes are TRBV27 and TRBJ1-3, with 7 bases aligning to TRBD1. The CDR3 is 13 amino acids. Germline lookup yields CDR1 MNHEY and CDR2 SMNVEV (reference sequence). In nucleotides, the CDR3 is TGTGCCAGCAGCCCGAACCCCACGGGACAGATGGCCTTT. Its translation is CASSPNPTGQMAF.

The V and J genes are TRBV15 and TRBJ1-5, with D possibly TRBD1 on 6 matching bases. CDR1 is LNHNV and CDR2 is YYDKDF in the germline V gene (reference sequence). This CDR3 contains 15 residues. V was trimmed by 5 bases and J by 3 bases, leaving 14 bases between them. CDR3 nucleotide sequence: TGTGCCACCAGCTCCGGACAGCTCAACAATCAGCCCCAGCATTTT. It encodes CATSSGQLNNQPQHF.

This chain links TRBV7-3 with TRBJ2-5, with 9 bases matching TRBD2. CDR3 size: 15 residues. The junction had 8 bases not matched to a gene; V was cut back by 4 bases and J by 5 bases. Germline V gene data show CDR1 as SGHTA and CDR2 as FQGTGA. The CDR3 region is CASSYSSGRRETQYF. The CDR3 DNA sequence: TGTGCCAGCAGCTACTCAAGCGGGAGGAGGGAGACCCAGTACTTC.